This TCR beta chain was captured in a study of cytomegalovirus exposure and HLA in healthy donors. Study-level background: Around 85 million unique TCRs from HLA-typed donors were held in an early data release.

Whole-study results and caveats: V segments that were indistinguishable, TRBV6-2 and TRBV6-3 among them, were omitted from analysis. The study recorded more than 150 TCR beta chains that were cytomegalovirus-associated.

A word on this clone: The target antigen is unknown.

It was with 60 Vbeta and 13 Jbeta primers that the PCR ran. Measured with immunoSEQ multiplex PCR; TCRdb has only the in-frame clones, and not every one. The repertoire holds roughly 140,000 clones, with approximately 80% as singletons. Though nominally healthy at sampling, donors likely had unrecorded immune exposures. This CDR3 is built from 13 residues. Germline V lookup: CDR1 SEHNR, CDR2 FQNEAQ (reference sequence). Trimming took off 5 bases at V and 1 base at J, with 5 bases between the two ends. The V call is TRBV7-9, the J call TRBJ2-2; D possibly corresponds to TRBD1 (5 bases). Sequencing was carried out using PBMCs. The sequence was collected from a woman in her sixties in good health and CMV-seropositive. The CDR3 DNA is TGTGCCAGCAGCGGACAGAACACCGGGGAGCTGTTTTTT. It is translated as CASSGQNTGELFF.